This TCR beta chain was obtained from a study of shared clonotypes between healthy human individuals. Study-level results: In four donors, around 5% of naive CD4 clonotypes appeared in common. Despite large depth, sorted-subset datasets appeared incompletely sequenced.

To note about this clone: Its antigen is not identified.

Positive CCR7 selection of CD45RO-negative cells yielded the naive CD8 cells, and terminally differentiated effector memory CD45RA+ cells were excluded. The germline gives CDR1 SGHRS, CDR2 YFSETQ. Between the trimmed V and J ends, which lost 1 base and 4 bases, there was a span of 17 bases. CDR3 length: 17 amino acids. In the sorted-subset replicate PCRs, roughly 210 ng DNA, 25,000 to 30,000 T cell genomes, was used. Authors' processing steps: Filtering differed, since immunoSEQ gave only junction sequences and no quality scores. The repertoire was sequenced with immunoSEQ multiplex PCR; TCRdb's copy has only in-frame clones and lacks some. V, J and clone size are taken as reported in that table, and D and trimming were inferred from the DNA itself. The table shows roughly 890,000 clones, with 80% to 95% occurring only once.

Sequenced: naive CD8+ T cells sorted from blood. The chain has TRBV5-1 and TRBJ1-4; unclear D gene. The origin of this receptor is a man aged 25-40 years in good health. CDR3: CASSLRFWRQSNEKLFF. CDR3 coding DNA: TGCGCCAGCAGCTTGCGGTTTTGGCGGCAGAGTAATGAAAAACTGTTTTTT. Using reference TRBV5-1 and TRBJ1-4 for the parts outside the CDR3, the full variable domain is KAGVTQTPRYLIKTRGQQVTLSCSPISGHRSVSWYQQTPGQGLQFLFEYFSETQRNKGNFPGRFSGRQFSNSRSEMNVSTLELGDSALYLCASSLRFWRQSNEKLFFGSGTQLSVL.